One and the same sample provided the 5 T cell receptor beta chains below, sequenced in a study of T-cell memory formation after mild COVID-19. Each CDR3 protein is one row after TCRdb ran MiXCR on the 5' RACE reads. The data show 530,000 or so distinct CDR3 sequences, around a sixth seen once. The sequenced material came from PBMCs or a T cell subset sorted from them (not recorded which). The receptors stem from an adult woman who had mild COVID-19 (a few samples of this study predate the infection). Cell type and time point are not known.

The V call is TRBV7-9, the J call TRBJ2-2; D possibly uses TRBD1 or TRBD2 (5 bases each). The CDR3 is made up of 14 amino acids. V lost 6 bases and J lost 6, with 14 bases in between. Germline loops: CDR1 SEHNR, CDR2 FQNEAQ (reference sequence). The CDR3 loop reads CASSYGTKAGELFF. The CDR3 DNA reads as TGTGCCAGCAGTTACGGGACCAAGGCCGGGGAGCTGTTTTTT.

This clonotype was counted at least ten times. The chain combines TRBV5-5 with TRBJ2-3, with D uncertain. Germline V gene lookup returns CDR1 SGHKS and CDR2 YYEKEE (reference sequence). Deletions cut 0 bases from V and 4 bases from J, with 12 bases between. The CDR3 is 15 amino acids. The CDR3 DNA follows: TGTGCCAGCAGCTTGGACCCTACGGTGGCAGATACGCAGTATTTT. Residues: CASSLDPTVADTQYF.

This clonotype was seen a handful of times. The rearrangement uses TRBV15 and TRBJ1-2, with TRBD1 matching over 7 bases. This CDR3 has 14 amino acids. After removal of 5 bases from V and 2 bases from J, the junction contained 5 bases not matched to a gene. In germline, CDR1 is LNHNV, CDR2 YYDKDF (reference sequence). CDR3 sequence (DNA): TGTGCCACCAGCCGACCGGACAGGAACTATGGCTACACCTTC. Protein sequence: CATSRPDRNYGYTF.

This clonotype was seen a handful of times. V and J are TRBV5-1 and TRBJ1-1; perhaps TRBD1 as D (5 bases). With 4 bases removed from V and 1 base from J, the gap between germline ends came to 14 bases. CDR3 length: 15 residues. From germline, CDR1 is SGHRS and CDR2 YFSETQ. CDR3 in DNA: TGCGCCAGCAGCCCCGGGAGGGGCGAGAACACTGAAGCTTTCTTT. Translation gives CASSPGRGENTEAFF.

CDR3 region: CASSQRGAGNVEGYTF. The CDR3, as DNA: TGTGCCAGCAGCCAAAGAGGGGCAGGGAACGTGGAGGGCTACACCTTC. This chain uses TRBV9 with TRBJ1-2, with D perhaps TRBD1 (5 bases). CDR1 SGDLS and CDR2 YYNGEE come from the germline V gene. Trimming took 4 bases from V and 8 from J, leaving 24 bases between them. The CDR3 extends over 16 amino acids.